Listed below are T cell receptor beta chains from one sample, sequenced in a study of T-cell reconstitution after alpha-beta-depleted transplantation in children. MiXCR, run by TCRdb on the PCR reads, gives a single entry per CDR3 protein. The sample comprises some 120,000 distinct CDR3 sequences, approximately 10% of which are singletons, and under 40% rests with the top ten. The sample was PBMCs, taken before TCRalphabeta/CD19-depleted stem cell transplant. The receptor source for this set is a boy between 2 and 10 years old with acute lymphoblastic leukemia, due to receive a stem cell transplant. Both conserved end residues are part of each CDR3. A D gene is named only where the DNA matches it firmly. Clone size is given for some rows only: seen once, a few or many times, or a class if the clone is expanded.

CDR3: CASSLLRTGVTDTQYF; DNA: TGTGCCAGCAGTTTATTGCGGACAGGGGTCACAGATACGCAGTATTTT; J: TRBJ2-3; D: TRBD1; V: TRBV27; size: medium-sized
CDR3: CASSLSRLGRGQRAEAFF; DNA: TGTGCCAGCAGTTTATCGAGGCTGGGGAGGGGGCAGAGGGCTGAAGCTTTCTTT; J: TRBJ1-1; D: TRBD1; V: TRBV27; size: many
CDR3: CASSGLAGTGETQYF; DNA: TGTGCCAGCAGTGGGCTAGCGGGAACGGGGGAGACCCAGTACTTC; J: TRBJ2-5; D: TRBD2; V: TRBV6-1; size: few
CDR3: CSARETGTYNYEQYF; DNA: TGCAGTGCTAGGGAAACAGGGACCTATAACTACGAGCAGTACTTC; J: TRBJ2-7; D: -; V: TRBV20-1; size: many
CDR3: CSARSVYGYTF; DNA: TGCAGCGCCCGATCAGTTTATGGCTACACCTTC; J: TRBJ1-2; D: -; V: TRBV29-1; size: -
CDR3: CASSATSGRRNEQYF; DNA: TGCGCCAGCAGTGCGACTAGCGGGAGGAGGAACGAGCAGTACTTC; J: TRBJ2-7; D: TRBD2; V: TRBV10-2; size: -
CDR3: CASSSKHEQFF; DNA: TGTGCCAGCAGTTCTAAGCATGAGCAGTTCTTC; J: TRBJ2-1; D: -; V: TRBV12-3/TRBV12-4; size: many
CDR3: CATGTYPYNEQFF; DNA: TGTGCCACCGGGACCTACCCCTACAATGAGCAGTTCTTC; J: TRBJ2-1; D: -; V: TRBV24-1; size: few
CDR3: CASSLGRGLYEQYF; DNA: TGCGCCAGCAGCTTGGGGAGGGGTCTCTACGAGCAGTACTTC; J: TRBJ2-7; D: -; V: TRBV5-1; size: many
CDR3: CASGTGLQPQHF; DNA: TGTGCCAGCGGGACAGGGCTTCAGCCCCAGCATTTT; J: TRBJ1-5; D: TRBD1; V: TRBV28; size: few
CDR3: CATSDLWAGYNEQFF; DNA: TGTGCCACCAGTGATTTATGGGCAGGATACAATGAGCAGTTCTTC; J: TRBJ2-1; D: -; V: TRBV24-1; size: few
CDR3: CASSLNRAYEQYF; DNA: TGTGCCAGCAGTTTGAACAGAGCCTACGAGCAGTACTTC; J: TRBJ2-7; D: -; V: TRBV27; size: few
CDR3: CASKLEQGREAFF; DNA: TGTGCCAGCAAACTAGAACAGGGTCGAGAAGCTTTCTTT; J: TRBJ1-1; D: -; V: TRBV27; size: many
CDR3: CASSLDGINYGYTF; DNA: TGTGCCAGCAGTCTGGACGGTATTAACTATGGCTACACCTTC; J: TRBJ1-2; D: -; V: TRBV6-1; size: few
CDR3: CASRLTSGQHNSPLHF; DNA: TGTGCCAGCAGACTAACCTCGGGACAGCATAATTCACCCCTCCACTTT; J: TRBJ1-6; D: TRBD1; V: TRBV12-3/TRBV12-4; size: few
CDR3: CASSSVSGVLNEQFF; DNA: TGTGCCAGCAGCTCAGTTTCGGGAGTTTTGAATGAGCAGTTCTTC; J: TRBJ2-1; D: -; V: TRBV7-6; size: many
CDR3: CASSLTASGIYPGDYEQYF; DNA: TGCGCCAGCAGCTTAACCGCTAGCGGGATTTATCCCGGGGACTACGAGCAGTACTTC; J: TRBJ2-7; D: TRBD2; V: TRBV5-1; size: few
CDR3: CASSRRTGRRSTDTQYF; DNA: TGTGCCAGCAGTCGGAGGACAGGGAGACGTAGCACAGATACGCAGTATTTT; J: TRBJ2-3; D: TRBD1; V: TRBV11-2; size: -
CDR3: CSARDRPGLAGALTYEQYF; DNA: TGCAGTGCTAGAGATAGACCAGGACTAGCGGGAGCGTTAACCTACGAGCAGTACTTC; J: TRBJ2-7; D: TRBD2; V: TRBV20-1; size: once
CDR3: CASSQEQGRGMELFF; DNA: TGCGCCAGCAGCCAAGAACAGGGCAGGGGGATGGAACTGTTTTTT; J: TRBJ1-4; D: TRBD1; V: TRBV4-1; size: few
CDR3: CASTPGALNTGELFF; DNA: TGTGCCAGCACCCCAGGAGCCCTGAACACCGGGGAGCTGTTTTTT; J: TRBJ2-2; D: -; V: TRBV7-2; size: many
CDR3: CASSLAGRTDTQYF; DNA: TGTGCCAGCAGTTTAGCGGGACGCACAGATACGCAGTATTTT; J: TRBJ2-3; D: -; V: TRBV12-3/TRBV12-4; size: few
CDR3: CAIKSPGGAYEQYF; DNA: TGTGCCATCAAGTCCCCGGGAGGGGCCTACGAGCAGTACTTC; J: TRBJ2-7; D: TRBD2; V: TRBV10-3; size: many
CDR3: CASSLTGQGTDTQYF; DNA: TGTGCCAGCAGCCTAACGGGACAGGGAACAGATACGCAGTATTTT; J: TRBJ2-3; D: TRBD1; V: TRBV7-9; size: few
CDR3: CASSPGQSGNTEAFF; DNA: TGTGCCAGCAGTCCCGGACAGTCAGGGAACACTGAAGCTTTCTTT; J: TRBJ1-1; D: -; V: TRBV2; size: few
CDR3: CASSLLPGQSSYEQYF; DNA: TGTGCCAGCAGTTTATTACCGGGGCAGAGCTCCTACGAGCAGTACTTC; J: TRBJ2-7; D: -; V: TRBV28; size: once
CDR3: CATSSSGTGMSQYF; DNA: TGTGCCACCAGCAGCTCCGGGACAGGGATGTCCCAGTACTTC; J: TRBJ2-5; D: TRBD1; V: TRBV15; size: -